These 14 T cell receptor beta chains originate from one sample sequenced in a study of cytomegalovirus exposure and HLA in healthy donors. Generated by immunoSEQ multiplex PCR, the TCRdb table keeps only in-frame clones and is missing some. The sample lists 140,000 or so clones; about nine tenths were seen once. Sequenced input: PBMCs. These receptors all come from a woman in her 30s in good health and CMV-seropositive.

The CDR3 here is CASREPNANYGYTF. The CDR3 DNA reads as TGTGCCAGCAGGGAACCAAATGCTAACTATGGCTACACCTTC. The chain uses TRBV2 and TRBJ1-2, with D unresolved. The CDR3 consists of 14 residues. V lost 6 bases to trimming and J lost 0 bases, with 11 bases between them. Germline assignment: CDR1 SNHLY and CDR2 FYNNEI.

This chain connects TRBV6-6 to TRBJ2-3; 14 bases match TRBD2. V lost 6 bases, J lost 4 bases, and 6 bases stayed unmatched. The germline V gene has CDR1 MNHNY and CDR2 SVGAGI (reference sequence). The CDR3 extends over 16 amino acids. The DNA for the CDR3 is TGTGCCAGCAGAGTGACTAGCGGGGGGGCCGCAGATACGCAGTATTTT. This encodes CASRVTSGGAADTQYF.

The chain couples TRBV4-1 to TRBJ2-5; D is possibly TRBD1 (6 bases). V lost 4 bases, J lost 1 base, and 10 bases lay in between. The V gene's germline CDR1 is MGHRA and CDR2 YSYEKL. The CDR3 consists of 14 residues. The CDR3 sequence is CASSRTGLQETQYF. DNA of the CDR3: TGCGCCAGCAGCCGAACAGGGCTCCAAGAGACCCAGTACTTC.

The rearrangement links TRBV2 to TRBJ2-5; 10 bases map to TRBD2. J was trimmed by 5 bases and V by 6 bases; bases with no gene match: 9. CDR1 is SNHLY, CDR2 FYNNEI, per germline. The CDR3 extends over 15 amino acids. The DNA for the CDR3 is TGTGCCAGCAGCGCGAGGACTAGCGGCGGGGAGACCCAGTACTTC. Encoded protein: CASSARTSGGETQYF.

This sequence joins TRBV7-2 and TRBJ1-6; D unclear. V was clipped by 1 base and J by 10 bases, with 11 bases between them. The CDR3 is 14 residues long. Germline V gene lookup returns CDR1 SGHTA and CDR2 FQGNSA. The CDR3 spells CASSLGFGKSPLHF. Here the CDR3 DNA reads TGTGCCAGCAGCTTAGGCTTCGGGAAATCACCCCTCCACTTT.

The chain recombines TRBV6-5 with TRBJ2-7; TRBD1 agrees at 9 bases. In germline, CDR1 is MNHEY, CDR2 SVGAGI. V was pared by 0 bases and J by 2 bases, with 2 bases of the junction left unmatched. The CDR3 runs to 15 residues. CDR3 nucleotides: TGTGCCAGCAGTTACTCAGGGACAGGGACCTACGAGCAGTACTTC. It yields the protein CASSYSGTGTYEQYF.

This sequence joins TRBV6-6 and TRBJ2-7, with 7 bases that match TRBD1. In germline, CDR1 is MNHNY, CDR2 SVGAGI (reference sequence). The length of the CDR3 is 14 residues. V was pared by 6 bases and J by 2 bases, with 7 bases of the junction left unmatched. The CDR3 DNA reads as TGTGCCAGCAGGGTGGACAGGACCGCCTACGAGCAGTACTTC. Translating gives CASRVDRTAYEQYF.

The rearrangement uses TRBV7-2 and TRBJ1-1; 8 nucleotides match TRBD1. The V and J ends lost 5 bases and 3 bases, in that order; junction bases with no gene match: 8. The CDR3 covers 15 residues. CDR1 is SGHTA, CDR2 FQGNSA, per germline. The chain's CDR3 is CASSLDTGGDTEAFF. The CDR3 coding sequence is TGTGCCAGCAGCCTAGACACAGGGGGGGACACTGAAGCTTTCTTT.

CDR3 protein: CASSPVGPSTDTQYF. The CDR3 nucleotides read TGTGCCAGCAGCCCCGTTGGCCCTTCCACAGATACGCAGTATTTT. This sequence joins TRBV7-6 and TRBJ2-3; D uncertain. V dropped 5 bases and J dropped 2 bases, with 14 bases sitting between them. Germline V gives CDR1 SGHVS, CDR2 FNYEAQ. This CDR3 contains 15 residues.

The rearrangement joins TRBV5-1 to TRBJ1-4, with unresolved D. The ends were cut back, 0 bases at V and 4 bases at J, with 7 bases in the middle. Germline V CDR1 and CDR2: SGHRS, YFSETQ. This CDR3 spans 14 amino acids. CDR3 residues: CASSLEPINEKLFF. The DNA of the CDR3 is TGCGCCAGCAGCTTGGAGCCCATTAATGAAAAACTGTTTTTT.

V is TRBV2 and J is TRBJ1-2; D may be TRBD1 (5 bases). The CDR3 covers 15 residues. The germline V and J ends were trimmed by 2 bases and 5 bases, with 15 bases remaining between them. Germline V gives CDR1 SNHLY, CDR2 FYNNEI. CDR3 sequence: CASSENRRGGYGYTF. For the CDR3, the DNA is TGTGCCAGCAGTGAAAATCGAAGGGGTGGGTATGGCTACACCTTC.

The CDR3 DNA is TGTGCCAGCAGTGAAAGCGGCGGGGGCACAGATACGCAGTATTTT. As protein: CASSESGGGTDTQYF. The gene calls are TRBV6-4 and TRBJ2-3, with D perhaps TRBD2 (6 bases). V lost 3 bases, J lost 1 base, and 11 bases lay in between. Germline assignment: CDR1 MRHNA and CDR2 SNTAGT. This CDR3 is built from 15 residues.

V and J are TRBV29-1 and TRBJ2-5; tentatively, D is TRBD1 (8 bases). The germline gives CDR1 SQVTM, CDR2 ANQGSEA. V was pared by 2 bases and J by 5 bases, with 15 bases between. The CDR3 runs 14 residues. CDR3 protein: CSVERQGRAETQYF. In nucleotides, the CDR3 is TGCAGCGTTGAACGACAGGGGAGGGCGGAGACCCAGTACTTC.

The J gene is TRBJ2-3, the V gene TRBV2, with D tentatively TRBD2 (6 bases). The CDR3 loop spans 15 amino acids. Trimming removed 2 bases at V and 5 bases at J, with 14 bases between. Germline CDR1 SNHLY, CDR2 FYNNEI. DNA for the CDR3: TGTGCCAGCAGTGAAAGGTGGGGACTGGGAGATACGCAGTATTTT. This translates into CASSERWGLGDTQYF.